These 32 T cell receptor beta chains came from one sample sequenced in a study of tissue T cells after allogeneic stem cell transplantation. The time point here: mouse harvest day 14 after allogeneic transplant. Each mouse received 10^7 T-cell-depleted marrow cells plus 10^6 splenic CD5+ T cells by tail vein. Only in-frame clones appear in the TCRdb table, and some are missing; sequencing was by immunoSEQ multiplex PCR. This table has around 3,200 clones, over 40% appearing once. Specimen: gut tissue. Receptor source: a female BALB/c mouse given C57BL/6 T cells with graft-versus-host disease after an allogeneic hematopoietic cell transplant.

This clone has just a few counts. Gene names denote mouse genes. CDR3 sequence: CASSGTTNERLFF. The part of the CDR3 DNA that was read is TGTGCCAGCAGCGGGACAACCAACGAAAGATTATTT. V and J are TRBV3 and TRBJ1-4; a weak D match, TRBD1 (6 bases). Coverage ceases 1 residue before the CDR3 finishes, and the germline J gene fills in the end. From germline, CDR1 is SNHLY and CDR2 FYNGKV (reference sequence). The CDR3 covers 13 residues. The germline V and J ends were trimmed by 5 bases and 3 bases, with 7 bases remaining between them. The entire variable domain, with the rest obtained from reference TRBV3 and TRBJ1-4, is as follows: GPKVLQIPSHQIIDMGQMVTLNCDPVSNHLYFYWYKQILGQQMEFLVNFYNGKVMEKSKLFKDQFSVERPDGSYFTLKIQPTALEDSAVYFCASSGTTNERLFFGHGTKLSVL.

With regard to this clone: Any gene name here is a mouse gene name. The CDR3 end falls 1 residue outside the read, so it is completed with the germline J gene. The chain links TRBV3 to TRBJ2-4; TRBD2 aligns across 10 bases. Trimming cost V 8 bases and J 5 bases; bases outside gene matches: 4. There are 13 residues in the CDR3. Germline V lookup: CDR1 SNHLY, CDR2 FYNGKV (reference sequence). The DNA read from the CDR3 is TGTGCCAGCTCCAGGACTGGGGGAAACACCTTGTAC. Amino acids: CASSRTGGNTLY. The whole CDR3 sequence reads CASSRTGGNTLYF.

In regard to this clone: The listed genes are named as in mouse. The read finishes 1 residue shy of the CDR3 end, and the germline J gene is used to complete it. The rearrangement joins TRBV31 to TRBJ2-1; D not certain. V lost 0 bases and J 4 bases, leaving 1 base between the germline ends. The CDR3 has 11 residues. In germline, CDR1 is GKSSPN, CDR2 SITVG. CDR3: CAWSLYAEQFF. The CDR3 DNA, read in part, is TGTGCCTGGAGTCTATATGCTGAGCAGTTC. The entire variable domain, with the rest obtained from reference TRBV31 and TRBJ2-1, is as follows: AQTIHQWPVAEIKAVGSPLSLGCTIKGKSSPNLYWYWQATGGTLQQLFYSITVGQVESVVQLNLSASRPKDDQFILSTEKLLLSHSGFYLCAWSLYAEQFFGPGTRLTVL.

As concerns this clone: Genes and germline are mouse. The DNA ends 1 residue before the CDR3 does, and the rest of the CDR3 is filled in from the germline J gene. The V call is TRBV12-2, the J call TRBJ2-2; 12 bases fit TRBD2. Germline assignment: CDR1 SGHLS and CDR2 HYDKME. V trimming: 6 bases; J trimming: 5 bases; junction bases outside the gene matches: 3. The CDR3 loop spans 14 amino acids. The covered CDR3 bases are TGTGCCAGCGCGACTGGGGGGGCGACCGGGCAGCTCTAC. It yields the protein CASATGGATGQLY. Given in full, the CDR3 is CASATGGATGQLYF.

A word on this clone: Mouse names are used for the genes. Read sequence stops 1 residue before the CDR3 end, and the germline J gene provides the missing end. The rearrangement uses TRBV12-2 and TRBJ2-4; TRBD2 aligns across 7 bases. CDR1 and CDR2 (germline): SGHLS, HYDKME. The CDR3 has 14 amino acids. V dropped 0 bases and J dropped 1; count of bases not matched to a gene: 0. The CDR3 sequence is CASSLWGGQNTLYF. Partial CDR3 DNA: TGTGCCAGCTCTCTCTGGGGGGGTCAAAACACCTTGTAC.

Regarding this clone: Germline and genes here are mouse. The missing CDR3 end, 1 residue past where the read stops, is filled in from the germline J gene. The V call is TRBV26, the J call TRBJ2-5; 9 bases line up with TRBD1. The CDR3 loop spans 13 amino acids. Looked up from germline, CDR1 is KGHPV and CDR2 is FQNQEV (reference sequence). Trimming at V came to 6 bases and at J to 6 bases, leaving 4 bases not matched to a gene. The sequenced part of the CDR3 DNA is TGTGCCAGCAGCTACAGGGGGCTGGACACCCAGTAC. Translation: CASSYRGLDTQY. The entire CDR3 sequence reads CASSYRGLDTQYF.

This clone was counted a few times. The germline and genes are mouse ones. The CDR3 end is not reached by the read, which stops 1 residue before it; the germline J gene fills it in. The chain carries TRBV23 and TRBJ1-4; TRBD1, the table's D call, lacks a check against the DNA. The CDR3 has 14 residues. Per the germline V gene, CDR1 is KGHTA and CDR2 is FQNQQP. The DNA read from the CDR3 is TGCTCCAGCAGTCCAGGGGCTTCCAACGAAAGATTATTT. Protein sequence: CSSSPGASNERLF. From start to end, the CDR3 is CSSSPGASNERLFF. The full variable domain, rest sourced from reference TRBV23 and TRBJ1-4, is DAAVTQKPRYLIKMKGQEAEMKCIPEKGHTAVFWYQQKQSKELKFLIYFQNQQPLDQIDMVKERFSAVCPSSSLCSLGIRTCEAEDSALYLCSSSPGASNERLFFGHGTKLSVL.

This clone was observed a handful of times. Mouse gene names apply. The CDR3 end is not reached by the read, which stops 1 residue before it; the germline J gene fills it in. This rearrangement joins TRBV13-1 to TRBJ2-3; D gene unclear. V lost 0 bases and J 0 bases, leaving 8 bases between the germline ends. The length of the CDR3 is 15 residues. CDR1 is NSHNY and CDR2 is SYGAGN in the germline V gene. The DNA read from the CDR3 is TGTGCCAGCAGTGATGAGACAACTAGTGCAGAAACGCTGTAT. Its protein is CASSDETTSAETLY. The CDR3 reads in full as CASSDETTSAETLYF.

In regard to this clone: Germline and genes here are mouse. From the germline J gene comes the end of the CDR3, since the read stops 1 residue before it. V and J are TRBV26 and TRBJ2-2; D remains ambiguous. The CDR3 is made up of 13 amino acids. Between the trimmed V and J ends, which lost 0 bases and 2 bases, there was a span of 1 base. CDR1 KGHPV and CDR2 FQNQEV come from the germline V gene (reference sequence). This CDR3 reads CASSLSNTGQLYF. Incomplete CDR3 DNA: TGTGCCAGCAGTCTGTCGAACACCGGGCAGCTCTAC.

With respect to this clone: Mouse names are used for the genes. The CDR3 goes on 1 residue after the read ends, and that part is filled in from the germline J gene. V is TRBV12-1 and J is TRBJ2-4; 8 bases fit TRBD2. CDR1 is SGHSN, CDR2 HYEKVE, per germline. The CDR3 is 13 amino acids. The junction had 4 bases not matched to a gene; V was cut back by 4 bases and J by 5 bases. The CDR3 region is CASSPGGRNTLYF. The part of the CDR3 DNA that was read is TGTGCCAGCTCCCCGGGGGGGCGAAACACCTTGTAC.

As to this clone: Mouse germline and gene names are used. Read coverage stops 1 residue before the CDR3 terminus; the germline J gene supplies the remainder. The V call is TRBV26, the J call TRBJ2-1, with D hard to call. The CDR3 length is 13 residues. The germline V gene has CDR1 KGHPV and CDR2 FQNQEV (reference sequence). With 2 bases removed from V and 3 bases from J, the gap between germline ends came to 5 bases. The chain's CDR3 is CASSLNSYAEQFF. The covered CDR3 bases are TGTGCCAGCAGTCTGAACAGCTATGCTGAGCAGTTC.

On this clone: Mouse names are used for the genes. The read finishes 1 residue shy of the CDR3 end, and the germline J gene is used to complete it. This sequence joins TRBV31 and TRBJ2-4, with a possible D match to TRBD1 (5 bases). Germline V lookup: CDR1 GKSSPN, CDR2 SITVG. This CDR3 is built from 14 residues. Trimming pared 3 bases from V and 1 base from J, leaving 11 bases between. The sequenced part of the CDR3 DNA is TGTGCCTGGAGGCATAGGGGTGGTCAAAACACCTTGTAC. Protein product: CAWRHRGGQNTLY. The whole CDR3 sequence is CAWRHRGGQNTLYF.

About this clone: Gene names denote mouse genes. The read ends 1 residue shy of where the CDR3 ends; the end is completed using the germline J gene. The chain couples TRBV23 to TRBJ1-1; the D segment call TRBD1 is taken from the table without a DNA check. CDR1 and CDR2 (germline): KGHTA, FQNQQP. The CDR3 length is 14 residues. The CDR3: CSSSQSQGDTEVFF. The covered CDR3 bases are TGCTCCAGCAGTCAATCACAGGGGGACACAGAAGTCTTC.

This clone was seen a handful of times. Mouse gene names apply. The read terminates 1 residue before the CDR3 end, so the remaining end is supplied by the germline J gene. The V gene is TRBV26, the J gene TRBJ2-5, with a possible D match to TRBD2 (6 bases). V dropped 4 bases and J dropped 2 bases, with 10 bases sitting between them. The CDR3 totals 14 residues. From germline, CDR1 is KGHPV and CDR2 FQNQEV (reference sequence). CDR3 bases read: TGTGCCAGCAGTCCTCCGGGGGGCCAAGACACCCAGTAC. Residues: CASSPPGGQDTQY. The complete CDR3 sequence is CASSPPGGQDTQYF.

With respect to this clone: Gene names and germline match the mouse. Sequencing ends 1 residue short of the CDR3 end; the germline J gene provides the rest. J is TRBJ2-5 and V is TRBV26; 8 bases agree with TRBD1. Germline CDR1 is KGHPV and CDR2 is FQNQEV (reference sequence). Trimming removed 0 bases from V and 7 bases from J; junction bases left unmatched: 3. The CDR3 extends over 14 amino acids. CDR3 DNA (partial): TGTGCCAGCAGTCTGTCGCAGGGGGCCTACACCCAGTAC. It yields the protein CASSLSQGAYTQY. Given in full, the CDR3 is CASSLSQGAYTQYF.

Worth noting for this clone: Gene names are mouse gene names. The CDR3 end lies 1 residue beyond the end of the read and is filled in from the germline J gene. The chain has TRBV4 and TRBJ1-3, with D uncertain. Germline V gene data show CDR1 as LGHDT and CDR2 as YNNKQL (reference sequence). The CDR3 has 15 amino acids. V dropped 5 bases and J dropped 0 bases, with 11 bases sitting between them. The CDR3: CASSRGPNSGNTLYF. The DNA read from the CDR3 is TGTGCCAGCAGCCGCGGACCGAATTCTGGAAATACGCTCTAT. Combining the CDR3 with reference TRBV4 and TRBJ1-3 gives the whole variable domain ETAVFQTPNYHVTQVGNEVSFNCKQTLGHDTMYWYKQDSKKLLKIMFSYNNKQLIVNETVPRRFSPQSSDKAHLNLRIKSVEPEDSAVYLCASSRGPNSGNTLYFGEGSRLIVV.

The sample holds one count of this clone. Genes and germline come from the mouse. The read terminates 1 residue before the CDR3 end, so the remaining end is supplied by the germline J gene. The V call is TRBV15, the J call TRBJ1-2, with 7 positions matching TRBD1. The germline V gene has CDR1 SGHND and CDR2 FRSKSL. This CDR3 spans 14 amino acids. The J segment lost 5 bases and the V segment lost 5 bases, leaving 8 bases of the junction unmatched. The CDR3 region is CASSPTRGDSDYTF. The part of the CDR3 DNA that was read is TGTGCCAGCAGTCCTACCAGGGGGGATTCCGACTACACC.

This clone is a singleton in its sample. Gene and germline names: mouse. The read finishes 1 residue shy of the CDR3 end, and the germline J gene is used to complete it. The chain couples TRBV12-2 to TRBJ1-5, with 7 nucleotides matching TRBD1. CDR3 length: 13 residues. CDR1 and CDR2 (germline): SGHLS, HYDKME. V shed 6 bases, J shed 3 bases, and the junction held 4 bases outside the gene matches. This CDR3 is CASSWDSNQAPLF. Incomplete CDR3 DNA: TGTGCCAGCAGCTGGGACAGCAACCAGGCTCCGCTT.

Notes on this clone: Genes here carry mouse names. The CDR3 reads CASSLGQGASAETLYF. The DNA read from the CDR3 is TGTGCCAGCTCTCTTGGACAGGGGGCTAGTGCAGAAACGCTGTAT. The chain couples TRBV12-1 to TRBJ2-3; TRBD1 aligns across 11 bases. The read finishes 1 residue shy of the CDR3 end, and the germline J gene is used to complete it. The CDR3 is 16 residues long. Trimming cost V 1 base and J 0 bases; bases outside gene matches: 2. Germline loops: CDR1 SGHSN, CDR2 HYEKVE.

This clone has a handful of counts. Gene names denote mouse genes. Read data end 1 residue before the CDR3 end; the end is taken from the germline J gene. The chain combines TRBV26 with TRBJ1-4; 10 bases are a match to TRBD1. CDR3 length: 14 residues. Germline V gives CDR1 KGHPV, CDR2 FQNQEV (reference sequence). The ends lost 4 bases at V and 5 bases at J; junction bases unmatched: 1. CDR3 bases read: TGTGCCAGCAGTCGGACAGGGGGGAACGAAAGATTATTT. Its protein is CASSRTGGNERLF. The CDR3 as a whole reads CASSRTGGNERLFF.

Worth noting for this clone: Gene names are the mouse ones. CDR3: CASSSRGQERLFF. The sequenced CDR3 bases are TGTGCCAGCAGCTCCAGGGGGCAAGAGAGATTATTT. The chain is built from TRBV4 and TRBJ1-4; 8 bases align to TRBD1. The CDR3 extends 1 residue past the end of the read, so its final part is completed from the germline J gene. This CDR3 is 13 amino acids long. CDR1 is LGHDT and CDR2 is YNNKQL in the germline V gene (reference sequence). Trimming removed 4 bases from V and 11 bases from J; junction bases left unmatched: 6. Filled out from reference TRBV4 and TRBJ1-4, the complete variable domain reads ETAVFQTPNYHVTQVGNEVSFNCKQTLGHDTMYWYKQDSKKLLKIMFSYNNKQLIVNETVPRRFSPQSSDKAHLNLRIKSVEPEDSAVYLCASSSRGQERLFFGHGTKLSVL.

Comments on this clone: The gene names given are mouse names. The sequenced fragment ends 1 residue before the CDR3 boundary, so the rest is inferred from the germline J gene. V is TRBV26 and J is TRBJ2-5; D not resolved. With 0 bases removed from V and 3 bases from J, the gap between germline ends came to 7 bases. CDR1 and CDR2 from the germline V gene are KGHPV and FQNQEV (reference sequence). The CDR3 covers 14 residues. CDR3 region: CASSLSPPQDTQYF. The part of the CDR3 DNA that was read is TGTGCCAGCAGTCTGTCGCCACCTCAAGACACCCAGTAC.

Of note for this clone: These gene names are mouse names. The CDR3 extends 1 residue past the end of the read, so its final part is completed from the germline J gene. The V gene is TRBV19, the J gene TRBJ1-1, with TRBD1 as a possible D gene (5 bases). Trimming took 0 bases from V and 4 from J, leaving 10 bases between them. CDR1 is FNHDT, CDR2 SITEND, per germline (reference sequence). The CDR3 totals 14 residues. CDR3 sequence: CASSIGGVGTEVFF. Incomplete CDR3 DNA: TGTGCCAGCAGTATAGGGGGGGTCGGCACAGAAGTCTTC.

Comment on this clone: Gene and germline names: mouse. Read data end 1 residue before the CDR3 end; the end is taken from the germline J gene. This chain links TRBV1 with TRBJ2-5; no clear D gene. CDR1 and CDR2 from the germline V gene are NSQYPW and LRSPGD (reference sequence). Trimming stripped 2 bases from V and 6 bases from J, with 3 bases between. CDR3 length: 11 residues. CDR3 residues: CTCSARDTQYF. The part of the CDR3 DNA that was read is TGCACCTGCAGTGCAAGGGACACCCAGTAC.

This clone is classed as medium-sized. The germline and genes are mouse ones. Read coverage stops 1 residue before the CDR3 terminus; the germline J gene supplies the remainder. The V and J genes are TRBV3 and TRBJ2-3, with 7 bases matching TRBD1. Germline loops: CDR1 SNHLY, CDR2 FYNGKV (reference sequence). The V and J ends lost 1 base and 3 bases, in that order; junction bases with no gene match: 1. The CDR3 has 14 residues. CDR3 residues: CASSLGGQAETLYF. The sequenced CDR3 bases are TGTGCCAGCAGCTTAGGGGGACAGGCAGAAACGCTGTAT.

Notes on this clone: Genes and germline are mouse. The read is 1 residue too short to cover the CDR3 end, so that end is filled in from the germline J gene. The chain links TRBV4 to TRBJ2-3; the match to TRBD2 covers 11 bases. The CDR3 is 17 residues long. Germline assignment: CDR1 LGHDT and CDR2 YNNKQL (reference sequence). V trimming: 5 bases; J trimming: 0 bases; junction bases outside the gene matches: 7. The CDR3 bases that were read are TGTGCCAGCAGCGCCGGACTGGGGGGATTTAGTGCAGAAACGCTGTAT. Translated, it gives CASSAGLGGFSAETLY. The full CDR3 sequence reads CASSAGLGGFSAETLYF. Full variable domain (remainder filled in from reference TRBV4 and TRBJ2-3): ETAVFQTPNYHVTQVGNEVSFNCKQTLGHDTMYWYKQDSKKLLKIMFSYNNKQLIVNETVPRRFSPQSSDKAHLNLRIKSVEPEDSAVYLCASSAGLGGFSAETLYFGSGTRLTVL.

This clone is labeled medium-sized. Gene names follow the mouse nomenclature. The CDR3 is CASSPGTGGYEQYF. Incomplete CDR3 DNA: TGTGCCAGCAGTCCCGGGACAGGGGGATATGAACAGTAC. The chain uses TRBV26 and TRBJ2-7; 11 nucleotides agree with TRBD1. Read data end 1 residue before the CDR3 end; the end is taken from the germline J gene. Per the germline V gene, CDR1 is KGHPV and CDR2 is FQNQEV (reference sequence). Unmatched junction bases numbered 3, after V lost 4 bases and J lost 4 bases. The CDR3 extends over 14 amino acids.

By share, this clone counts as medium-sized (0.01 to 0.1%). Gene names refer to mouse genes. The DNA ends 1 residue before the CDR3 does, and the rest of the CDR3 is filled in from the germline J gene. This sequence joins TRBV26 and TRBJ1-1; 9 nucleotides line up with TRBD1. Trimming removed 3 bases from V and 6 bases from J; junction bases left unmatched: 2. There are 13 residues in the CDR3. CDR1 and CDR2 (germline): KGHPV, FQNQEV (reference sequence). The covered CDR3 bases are TGTGCCAGCAGTCTCACAGGGGGCGCAGAAGTCTTC. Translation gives CASSLTGGAEVF. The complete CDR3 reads CASSLTGGAEVFF.

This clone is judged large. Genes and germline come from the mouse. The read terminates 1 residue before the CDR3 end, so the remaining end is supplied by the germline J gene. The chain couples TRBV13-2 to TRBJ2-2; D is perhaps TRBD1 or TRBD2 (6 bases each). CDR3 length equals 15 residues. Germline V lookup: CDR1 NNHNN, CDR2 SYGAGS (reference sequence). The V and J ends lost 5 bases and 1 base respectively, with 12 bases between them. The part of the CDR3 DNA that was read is TGTGCCAGCGGGGGGAGGGGGGAAAACACCGGGCAGCTCTAC. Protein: CASGGRGENTGQLY. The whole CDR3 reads CASGGRGENTGQLYF.

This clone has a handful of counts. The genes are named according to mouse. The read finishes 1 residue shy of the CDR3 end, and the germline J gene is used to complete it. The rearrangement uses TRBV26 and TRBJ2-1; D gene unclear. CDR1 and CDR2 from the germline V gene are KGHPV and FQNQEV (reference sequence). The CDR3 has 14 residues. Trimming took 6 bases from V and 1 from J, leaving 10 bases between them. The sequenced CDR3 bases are TGTGCCAGCAGCCGTCGGATGAACTATGCTGAGCAGTTC. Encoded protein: CASSRRMNYAEQF. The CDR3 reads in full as CASSRRMNYAEQFF.

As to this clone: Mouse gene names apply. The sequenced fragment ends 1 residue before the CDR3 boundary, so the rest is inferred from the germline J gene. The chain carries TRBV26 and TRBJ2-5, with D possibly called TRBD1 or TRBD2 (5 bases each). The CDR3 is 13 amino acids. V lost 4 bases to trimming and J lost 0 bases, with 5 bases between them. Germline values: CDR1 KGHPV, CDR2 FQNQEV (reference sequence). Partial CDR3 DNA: TGTGCCAGCAGTCGGGACAACCAAGACACCCAGTAC. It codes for CASSRDNQDTQY. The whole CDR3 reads CASSRDNQDTQYF.

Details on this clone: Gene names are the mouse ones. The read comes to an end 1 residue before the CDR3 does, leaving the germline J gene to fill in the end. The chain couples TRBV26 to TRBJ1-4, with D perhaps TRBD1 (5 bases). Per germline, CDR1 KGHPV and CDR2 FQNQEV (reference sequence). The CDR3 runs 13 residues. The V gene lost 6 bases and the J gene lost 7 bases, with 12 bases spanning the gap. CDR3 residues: CASSRQGGERLFF. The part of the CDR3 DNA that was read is TGTGCCAGCAGCCGTCAGGGTGGCGAAAGATTATTT.